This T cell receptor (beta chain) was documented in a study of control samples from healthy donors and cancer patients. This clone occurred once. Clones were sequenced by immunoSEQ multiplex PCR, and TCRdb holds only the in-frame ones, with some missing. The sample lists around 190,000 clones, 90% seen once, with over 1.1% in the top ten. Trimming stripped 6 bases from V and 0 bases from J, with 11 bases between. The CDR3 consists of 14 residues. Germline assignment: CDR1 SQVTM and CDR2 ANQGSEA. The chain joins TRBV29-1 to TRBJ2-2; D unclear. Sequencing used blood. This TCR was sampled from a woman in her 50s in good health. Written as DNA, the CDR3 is TGCAGCGTGAAGACCACGGCGAACACCGGGGAGCTGTTTTTT. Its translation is CSVKTTANTGELFF.